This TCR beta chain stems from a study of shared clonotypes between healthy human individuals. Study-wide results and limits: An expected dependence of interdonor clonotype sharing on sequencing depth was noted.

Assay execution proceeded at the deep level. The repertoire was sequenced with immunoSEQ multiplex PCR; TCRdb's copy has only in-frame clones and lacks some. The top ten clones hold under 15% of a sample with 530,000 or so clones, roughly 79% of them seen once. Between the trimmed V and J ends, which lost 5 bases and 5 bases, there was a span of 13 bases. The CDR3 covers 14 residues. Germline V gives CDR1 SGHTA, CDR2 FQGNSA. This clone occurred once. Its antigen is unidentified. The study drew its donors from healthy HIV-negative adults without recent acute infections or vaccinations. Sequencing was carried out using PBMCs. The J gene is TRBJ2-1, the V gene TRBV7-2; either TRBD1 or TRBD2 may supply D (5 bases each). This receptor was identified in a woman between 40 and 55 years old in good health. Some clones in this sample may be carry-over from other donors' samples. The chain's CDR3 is CASSPGTANNEQFF. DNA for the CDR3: TGTGCCAGCAGCCCTGGGACGGCCAACAATGAGCAGTTCTTC.